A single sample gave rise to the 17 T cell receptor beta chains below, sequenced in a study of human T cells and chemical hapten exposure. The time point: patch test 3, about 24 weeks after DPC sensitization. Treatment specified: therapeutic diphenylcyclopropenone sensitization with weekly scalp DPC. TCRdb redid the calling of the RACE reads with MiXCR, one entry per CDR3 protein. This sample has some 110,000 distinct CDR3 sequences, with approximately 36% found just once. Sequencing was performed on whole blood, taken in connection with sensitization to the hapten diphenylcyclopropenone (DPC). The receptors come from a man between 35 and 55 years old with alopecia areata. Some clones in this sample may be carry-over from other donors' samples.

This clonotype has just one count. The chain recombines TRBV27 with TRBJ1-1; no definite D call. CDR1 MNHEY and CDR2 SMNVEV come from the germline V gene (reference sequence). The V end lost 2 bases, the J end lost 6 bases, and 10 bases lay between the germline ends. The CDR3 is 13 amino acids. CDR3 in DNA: TGTGCCAGCAGTTTACACCCTAAGTCTGAAGCTTTCTTT. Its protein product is CASSLHPKSEAFF.

The CDR3 loop reads CASSQVGPGHKYF. For the CDR3, the DNA is TGTGCCAGCAGCCAAGTAGGTCCGGGCCATAAGTACTTC. The chain joins TRBV4-2 to TRBJ2-7; no clear D gene. This CDR3 contains 13 residues. Germline CDR1 reads LGHNA; CDR2 reads YNFKEQ. V lost 1 base to trimming and J lost 11 bases, with 15 bases between them.

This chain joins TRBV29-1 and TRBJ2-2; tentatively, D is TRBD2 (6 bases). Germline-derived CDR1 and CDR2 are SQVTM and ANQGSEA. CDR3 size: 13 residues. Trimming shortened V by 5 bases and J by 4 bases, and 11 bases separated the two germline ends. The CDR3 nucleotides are TGCAGCGTTCGCGTCGGGGGCACCGGGGAGCTGTTTTTT. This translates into CSVRVGGTGELFF.

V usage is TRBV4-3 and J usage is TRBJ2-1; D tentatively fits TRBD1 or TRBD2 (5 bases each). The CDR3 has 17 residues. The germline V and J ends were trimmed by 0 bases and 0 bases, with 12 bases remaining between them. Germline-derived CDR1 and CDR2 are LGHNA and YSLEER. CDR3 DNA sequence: TGCGCCAGCAGCCAAGATCTGGGGGTTGACTCCTACAATGAGCAGTTCTTC. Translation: CASSQDLGVDSYNEQFF.

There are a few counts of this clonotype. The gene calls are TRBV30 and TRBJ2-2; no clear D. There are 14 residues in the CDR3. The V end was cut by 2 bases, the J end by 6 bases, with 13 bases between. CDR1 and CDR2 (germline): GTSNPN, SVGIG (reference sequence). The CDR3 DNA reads TGTGCCTGGAGTCCCCTGAACGGCGCCGGGGAGCTGTTTTTT. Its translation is CAWSPLNGAGELFF.

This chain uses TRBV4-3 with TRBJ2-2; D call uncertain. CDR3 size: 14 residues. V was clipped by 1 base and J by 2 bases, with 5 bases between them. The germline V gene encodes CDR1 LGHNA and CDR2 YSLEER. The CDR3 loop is CASSQARNTGELFF. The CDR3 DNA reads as TGCGCCAGCAGCCAAGCACGAAACACCGGGGAGCTGTTTTTT.

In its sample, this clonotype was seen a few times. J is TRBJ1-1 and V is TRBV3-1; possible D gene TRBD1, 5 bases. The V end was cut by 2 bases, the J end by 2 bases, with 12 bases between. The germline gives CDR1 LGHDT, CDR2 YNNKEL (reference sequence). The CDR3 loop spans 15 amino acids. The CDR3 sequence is CASSQIGQGNTEAFF. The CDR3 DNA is TGTGCCAGCAGCCAAATAGGTCAGGGTAACACTGAAGCTTTCTTT.

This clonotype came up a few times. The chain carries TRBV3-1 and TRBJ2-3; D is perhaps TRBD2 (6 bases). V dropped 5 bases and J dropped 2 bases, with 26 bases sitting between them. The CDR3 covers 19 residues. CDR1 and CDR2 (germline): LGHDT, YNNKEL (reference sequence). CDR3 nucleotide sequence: TGTGCCAGCAGCATGGGAGTGCTAGCGCGGCGGGAACCCACAGATACGCAGTATTTT. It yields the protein CASSMGVLARREPTDTQYF.

CDR3 residues: CASSLQYGYNQPQHF. CDR3 DNA: TGTGCCAGCAGCTTGCAATACGGTTACAATCAGCCCCAGCATTTT. This chain joins TRBV5-5 and TRBJ1-5; D is unclear. Germline V gene lookup returns CDR1 SGHKS and CDR2 YYEKEE (reference sequence). Trimming took off 1 base at V and 3 bases at J, with 11 bases between the two ends. The CDR3 covers 15 residues.

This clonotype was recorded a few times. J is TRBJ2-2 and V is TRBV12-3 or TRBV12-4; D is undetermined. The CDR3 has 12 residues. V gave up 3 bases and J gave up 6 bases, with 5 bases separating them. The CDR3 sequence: CASSFAPGELFF. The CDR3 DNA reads TGTGCCAGCAGTTTCGCACCCGGGGAGCTGTTTTTT.

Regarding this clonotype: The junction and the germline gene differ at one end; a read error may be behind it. The CDR3 region has the DNA TGTGCCAGCAGCTTAGTTCCCTCAGACACGCAGTATTTT. Protein product: CASSLVPSDTQYF. V is TRBV7-9 and J is TRBJ2-3; D uncertain. The germline CDR1 and CDR2 sequences are SEHNR and FQNEAQ (reference sequence). This CDR3 region has 13 residues.

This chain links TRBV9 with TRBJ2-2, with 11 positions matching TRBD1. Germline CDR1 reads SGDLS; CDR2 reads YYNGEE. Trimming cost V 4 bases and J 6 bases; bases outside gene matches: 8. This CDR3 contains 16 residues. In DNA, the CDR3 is TGTGCCAGCAGCCCGATCGGACAGGGGGCCGCCGGGGAGCTGTTTTTT. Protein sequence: CASSPIGQGAAGELFF.

The DNA of the CDR3 is TGTGCCTGGAAAGCAACAGGGACCCTCACTGAAGCTTTCTTT. This codes for CAWKATGTLTEAFF. This chain links TRBV30 with TRBJ1-1, with D possibly TRBD1 on 6 matching bases. Per the germline V gene, CDR1 is GTSNPN and CDR2 is SVGIG (reference sequence). The CDR3 extends over 14 amino acids. The V gene lost 4 bases and the J gene lost 4 bases, with 16 bases spanning the gap.

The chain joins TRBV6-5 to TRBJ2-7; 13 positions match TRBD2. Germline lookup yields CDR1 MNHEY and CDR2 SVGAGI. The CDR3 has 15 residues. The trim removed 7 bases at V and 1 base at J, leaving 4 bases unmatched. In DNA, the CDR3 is TGTGCCAGCACTATACTAGCGGGAGGGTCCTACGAGCAGTACTTC. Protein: CASTILAGGSYEQYF.

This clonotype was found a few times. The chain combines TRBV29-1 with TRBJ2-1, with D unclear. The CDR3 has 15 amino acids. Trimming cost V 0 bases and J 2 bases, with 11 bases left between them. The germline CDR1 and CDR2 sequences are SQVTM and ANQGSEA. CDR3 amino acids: CSVEDQDATYNEQFF. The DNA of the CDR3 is TGCAGCGTTGAAGATCAGGATGCGACCTACAATGAGCAGTTCTTC.

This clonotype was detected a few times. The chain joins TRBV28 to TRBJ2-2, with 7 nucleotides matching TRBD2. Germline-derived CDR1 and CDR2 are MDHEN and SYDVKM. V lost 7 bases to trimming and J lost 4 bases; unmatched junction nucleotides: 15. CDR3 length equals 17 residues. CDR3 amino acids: CASTLSLGLAVTGELFF. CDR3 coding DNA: TGTGCCAGCACCCTATCTTTGGGGCTAGCGGTCACCGGGGAGCTGTTTTTT.

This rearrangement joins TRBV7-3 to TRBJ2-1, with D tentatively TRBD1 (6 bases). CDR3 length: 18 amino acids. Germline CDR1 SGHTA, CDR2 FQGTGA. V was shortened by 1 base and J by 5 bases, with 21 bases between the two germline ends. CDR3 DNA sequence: TGTGCCAGCAGCTTAAGTCCCTTCTTGGACAGCCGAAACAATGAGCAGTTCTTC. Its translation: CASSLSPFLDSRNNEQFF.